This section outlines one T cell receptor (beta chain) sequence together with its context. Its specificity is unknown. This entry is derived from a study of shared clonotypes between healthy human individuals. Across the study: Researchers assigned three CD4 naive, three CD4 memory, two CD8 naive and one CD8 memory plate to each donor.

Study-wide points: Sharing across four donors was highest in naive CD4 (roughly 5%) and lowest in memory CD8 (roughly 0.4%). Non-shared clonotypes were found to have lower generation probabilities than the clonotypes that were shared by all four of the sorted-subset donors.

The ends were cut back, 4 bases at V and 1 base at J, with 7 bases in the middle. Germline CDR1 is SQVTM and CDR2 is ANQGSEA. The CDR3 totals 13 residues. When replicate PCRs were run on sorted subsets, they used approximately 0.2 ug DNA, some 29,000 T cell genomes. The data were produced by immunoSEQ multiplex PCR, yet TCRdb's version contains in-frame clones alone and is incomplete. The table has roughly 2,500,000 clones, 93% seen once. The receptor was isolated from a man between 18 and 35 years old in good health. Some clones in this sample may be carry-over from other donors' samples. This chain links TRBV29-1 with TRBJ2-2, with D hard to call. The sequencing input was naive CD4+ T cells from PBMCs. Indicated subset: CD45RA+ positively selected. CDR3 bases: TGCAGCGTTGGGGCCTTGAACACCGGGGAGCTGTTTTTT. Its protein product is CSVGALNTGELFF.